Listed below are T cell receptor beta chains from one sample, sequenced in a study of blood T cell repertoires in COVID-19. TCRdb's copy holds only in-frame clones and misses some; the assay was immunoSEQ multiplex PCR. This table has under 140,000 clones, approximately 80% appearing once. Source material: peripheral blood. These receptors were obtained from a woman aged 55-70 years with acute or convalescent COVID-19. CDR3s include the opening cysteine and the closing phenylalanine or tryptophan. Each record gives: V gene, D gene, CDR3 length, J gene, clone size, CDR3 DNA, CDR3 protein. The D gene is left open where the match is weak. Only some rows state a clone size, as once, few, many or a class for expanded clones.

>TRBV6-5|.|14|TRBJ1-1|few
TGTGCCAGCAAGTTAGTAGGGGAAAACACTGAAGCTTTCTTT
CASKLVGENTEAFF
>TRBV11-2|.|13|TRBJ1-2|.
TGTGCCAGCAGCTTTACCAGAAACTATGGCTACACCTTC
CASSFTRNYGYTF
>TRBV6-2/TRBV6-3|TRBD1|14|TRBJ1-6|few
TGTGCCAGCAGTCCACAGGGGGCGAGTTCACCCCTCCACTTT
CASSPQGASSPLHF
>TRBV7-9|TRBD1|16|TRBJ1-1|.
TGTGCCAGCAGCTTAGGGACCGGGACAGTTAACACTGAAGCTTTCTTT
CASSLGTGTVNTEAFF
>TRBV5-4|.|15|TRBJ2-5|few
TGTGCCAGCAGCAGGTTGGACCCTGGGAGGGAGACCCAGTACTTC
CASSRLDPGRETQYF
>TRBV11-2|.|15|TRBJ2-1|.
TGTGCCAGCAGCCAGACAGGTTCTCAAGCCAATGAGCAGTTCTTC
CASSQTGSQANEQFF
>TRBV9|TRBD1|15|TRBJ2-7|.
TGTGCCAGCAGCCCCCGACAGGGCAGCTCCTACGAGCAGTACTTC
CASSPRQGSSYEQYF
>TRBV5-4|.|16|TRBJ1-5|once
TGTGCCAGCAGCTTGACCGGCGGCTATAGCAATCAGCCCCAGCATTTT
CASSLTGGYSNQPQHF
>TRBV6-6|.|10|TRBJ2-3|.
TGTGCCAGCAGAGCAAATACGCAGTATTTT
CASRANTQYF
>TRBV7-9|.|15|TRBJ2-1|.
TGTGCCAGCAGCTTAGCTTTGGTAGCGGCGGATGAGCAGTTCTTC
CASSLALVAADEQFF
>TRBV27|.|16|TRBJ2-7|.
TGTGCCAGCAGGGGAGGGGGAGTTGGGAGCTCCTACGAGCAGTACTTC
CASRGGGVGSSYEQYF
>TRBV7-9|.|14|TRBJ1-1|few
TGTGCCAGCAGCCGTACAGGTCTGAACACTGAAGCTTTCTTT
CASSRTGLNTEAFF
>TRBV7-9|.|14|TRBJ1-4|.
TGTGCCAGCAGCTTAGGAACAATAACGGGGGAACTGTTTTTT
CASSLGTITGELFF
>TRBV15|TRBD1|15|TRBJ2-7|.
TGTGCCACCAGCAGAGATCTAGGGACAGGGGGTGAGCAGTACTTC
CATSRDLGTGGEQYF
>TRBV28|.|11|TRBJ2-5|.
TGTGCTGCGCGGAGAGAAGAGACCCAGTACTTC
CAARREETQYF